This paragraph reports one TCR beta chain. The data belong to a study of blood T cell repertoires in COVID-19. Study context: The origin of the acute and convalescent COVID-19 samples was the United States, Italy and Spain. Sample material is recorded as cDNA or gDNA derived from T cells, B-cell-depleted T cells, or PBMCs.

As originally analysed: Reference gene primer amplification in the assay estimated nucleated cell counts. TCRdb's table, derived via immunoSEQ multiplex PCR, lists solely in-frame clones and lacks some. D and trimming were read from the DNA, whereas the V and J calls and clone size are those reported in that table. In the table there are some 80,000 clones, 75% to 85% of which are singletons. Sequencing was carried out using peripheral blood. This receptor was taken from a woman aged 40 to 50 with active or convalescent COVID-19.

CDR3 nucleotides: TGTGCCAGTAGTCCCCTCCGACTAGCGGGACTGTACGAGCAGTACTTC. Amino acids: CASSPLRLAGLYEQYF. The J gene is TRBJ2-7, the V gene TRBV19, with 11 bases that match TRBD2. This CDR3 spans 16 amino acids. The V and J ends lost 5 bases and 4 bases, in that order; junction bases with no gene match: 10. The V gene's germline CDR1 is LNHDA and CDR2 SQIVND (reference sequence).